This is a list of T cell receptor beta chains from one sample in a study of CD8+CD57+ T cells in acquired aplastic anemia. TCRdb independently ran MiXCR on the reads; one entry per CDR3 protein. This table has hundreds of thousands of distinct CDR3 sequences, 45% to 70% appearing once. The sample was sorted CD4+, CD8+, or CD8+CD57+ T cells (not recorded which) from PBMCs. Source of these receptors: a human donor with severe aplastic anemia or a healthy control (not recorded which). CDR3s include the opening cysteine and the closing phenylalanine or tryptophan. A D gene is named only where the DNA matches it firmly. Rows give clone size only sometimes, using once, few, many, or a class for an expanded clone.

>-|TRBJ2-3|TRBV9|-
CASSVDLRGATDTQYF
TGTGCCAGCAGCGTAGATCTGCGGGGAGCCACAGATACGCAGTATTTT
>TRBD1|TRBJ1-5|TRBV9|-
CASSDRDRDQPQHF
TGTGCCAGCAGCGACCGGGACAGGGATCAGCCCCAGCATTTT
>TRBD1|TRBJ1-2|TRBV6-6|many
CASSWTDRGGTF
TGTGCCAGCAGTTGGACCGACAGGGGAGGTACCTTC
>TRBD1|TRBJ2-1|TRBV7-2|-
CASHTGGNEQFF
TGTGCCAGCCATACAGGGGGCAATGAGCAGTTCTTC
>-|TRBJ2-1|TRBV7-9|-
CASSPSWGDYSEQFF
TGTGCCAGCAGCCCCAGCTGGGGAGACTACAGTGAGCAGTTCTTC
>TRBD1|TRBJ2-2|TRBV29-1|many
CSVIISGTANTGELFF
TGCAGCGTTATCATTTCGGGGACAGCTAACACCGGGGAGCTGTTTTTT
>-|TRBJ1-6|TRBV3-1|many
CASSQEATGRGVNSPLHF
TGTGCCAGCAGCCAAGAAGCTACGGGGCGCGGGGTGAATTCACCCCTCCACTTT
>-|TRBJ2-2|TRBV6-5|few
CASSYSTNTGELFF
TGTGCCAGCAGTTACTCGACTAACACCGGGGAGCTGTTTTTT
>TRBD2|TRBJ2-1|TRBV20-1|-
CSAPSVRTGLAAEQFF
TGCAGTGCGCCATCGGTTCGGACGGGACTAGCGGCGGAGCAGTTCTTC
>-|TRBJ2-3|TRBV10-2|-
CASSRPSPDTQYF
TGCGCCAGCAGCAGACCCTCGCCAGATACGCAGTATTTT
>TRBD2|TRBJ2-7|TRBV20-1|-
CSAAGLRTYEQYF
TGCAGTGCAGCGGGACTACGGACATACGAGCAGTACTTC
>-|TRBJ1-1|TRBV7-9|-
CASSSVGGSRAFF
TGTGCCAGCAGCTCCGTGGGTGGGTCCCGAGCTTTCTTT
>-|TRBJ2-1|TRBV5-1|-
CASSLRAGDEQFF
TGCGCCAGCAGCTTGAGGGCGGGCGATGAGCAGTTCTTC
>-|TRBJ1-2|TRBV20-1|many
CSANKAATNYGYTF
TGCAGTGCCAACAAGGCGGCTACTAACTATGGCTACACCTTC
>TRBD1|TRBJ2-5|TRBV20-1|-
CSARDRGRTETRYF
TGCAGTGCTAGGGACAGGGGGCGCACAGAGACCCGGTACTTC
>-|TRBJ1-1|TRBV10-2|-
CASSETVLNTEAFF
TGCGCCAGCAGTGAGACAGTCTTGAACACTGAAGCTTTCTTT
>-|TRBJ2-2|TRBV7-9|once
CASGTGQIPGELFF
TGTGCCAGCGGAACAGGCCAGATTCCCGGGGAGCTGTTTTTT
>-|TRBJ1-1|TRBV5-1|many
CASSLEPGGSGTEAFF
TGCGCCAGCAGCTTGGAGCCCGGAGGTTCGGGCACTGAAGCTTTCTTT
>-|TRBJ1-1|TRBV5-6|-
CASSFLRTMNTVAFF
TGTGCCAGCAGCTTTCTTCGGACAATGAACACTGTAGCTTTCTTT
>-|TRBJ1-2|TRBV5-1|many
CASSLTPGSRDYGYTF
TGCGCCAGCAGCTTGACCCCGGGATCGAGAGACTATGGCTACACCTTC
>-|TRBJ2-5|TRBV7-2|-
CASSRGWGTQYF
TGTGCCAGCAGCCGGGGCTGGGGGACCCAGTACTTC
>TRBD2|TRBJ2-7|TRBV12-3/TRBV12-4|-
CASRGTSAYEQYF
TGCGCCAGCAGGGGGACTAGCGCCTACGAGCAGTACTTC
>TRBD2|TRBJ2-1|TRBV6-1|many
CASRNIAGGYSYNEQFF
TGTGCCAGCAGGAACATAGCGGGGGGATACTCCTACAATGAGCAGTTCTTC
>-|TRBJ2-5|TRBV15|-
CATSREAQETQYF
TGTGCCACCAGCAGAGAAGCCCAAGAGACCCAGTACTTC
>TRBD1|TRBJ1-2|TRBV25-1|-
CASSEFDRVMTGYTF
TGTGCCAGCAGTGAATTCGACAGGGTAATGACTGGCTACACCTTC
>TRBD2|TRBJ2-1|TRBV7-3|-
CASSPSGTSGSYNEQFF
TGTGCCAGCAGCCCGTCAGGGACTAGCGGCTCCTACAATGAGCAGTTCTTC
>TRBD2|TRBJ2-1|TRBV20-1|few
CSASRRESVNEQFF
TGCAGTGCTAGTCGGCGGGAGTCTGTCAATGAGCAGTTCTTC
>TRBD2|TRBJ2-2|TRBV20-1|-
CSARGSGGGSGELFF
TGCAGTGCTAGAGGCAGCGGGGGGGGGTCCGGGGAGCTGTTTTTT
>-|TRBJ1-1|TRBV9|-
CASSAHLGHNSEAFF
TGTGCCAGCAGCGCCCACCTCGGCCATAACTCTGAAGCTTTCTTT
>-|TRBJ1-2|TRBV19|-
CASTQGGGSYGYTF
TGTGCCAGTACACAGGGCGGCGGATCGTATGGCTACACCTTC
>TRBD1|TRBJ1-1|TRBV19|-
CASSRPGRGLNTEAFF
TGTGCCAGTAGTCGGCCGGGGAGGGGGCTGAACACTGAAGCTTTCTTT
>-|TRBJ2-5|TRBV7-8|-
CASCPRETQYF
TGTGCCAGCTGTCCGAGGGAGACCCAGTACTTC
>-|TRBJ2-5|TRBV19|-
CASGPPWSAVQETQYF
TGTGCCAGTGGGCCTCCCTGGTCGGCAGTCCAAGAGACCCAGTACTTC
>TRBD1|TRBJ2-7|TRBV19|-
CASRGQGGPSSYEQYF
TGTGCCAGTAGAGGACAGGGGGGACCCAGCTCCTACGAGCAGTACTTC
>TRBD1|TRBJ1-2|TRBV5-1|few
CASSLYRGLDYGYTF
TGCGCCAGCAGCTTGTACAGGGGGTTAGACTATGGCTACACCTTC
>-|TRBJ2-7|TRBV7-8|-
CASSRGISYEQYF
TGTGCCAGCAGCAGAGGTATCTCCTACGAGCAGTACTTC
>-|TRBJ1-2|TRBV2|many
CASIMGLEGGYTF
TGTGCCAGCATAATGGGACTCGAAGGTGGCTACACCTTC
>-|TRBJ1-5|TRBV2|-
CASSEGGVGQPQHF
TGTGCCAGCAGTGAAGGGGGGGTTGGCCAGCCCCAGCATTTT
>-|TRBJ1-5|TRBV19|once
CASSYQGRGQPQHF
TGTGCCAGTAGTTACCAGGGTAGAGGTCAGCCCCAGCATTTT
>-|TRBJ1-5|TRBV7-8|few
CASSLGQSLSNQPQHF
TGTGCCAGCAGCTTAGGTCAATCACTCAGCAATCAGCCCCAGCATTTT
>-|TRBJ2-5|TRBV2|many
CASSWTPIRETQYF
TGTGCCAGCAGTTGGACCCCGATAAGAGAGACCCAGTACTTC
>-|TRBJ1-1|TRBV20-1|-
CSARSTRARNTEAFF
TGCAGTGCTAGAAGTACCAGGGCCAGGAACACTGAAGCTTTCTTT
>-|TRBJ1-1|TRBV6-5|few
CASTFFGAGKDPTEAFF
TGTGCCAGCACCTTTTTTGGGGCAGGGAAGGACCCCACTGAAGCTTTCTTT
>TRBD2|TRBJ2-3|TRBV2|-
CASSGSGGGRDTQYF
TGTGCCAGCAGTGGTAGCGGGGGGGGCAGAGATACGCAGTATTTT
>TRBD1|TRBJ2-7|TRBV10-3|few
CASQTGVGDEQYF
TGTGCCAGCCAGACAGGGGTAGGCGACGAGCAGTACTTC
>-|TRBJ2-7|TRBV2|few
CASSETDYEQYF
TGTGCCAGCAGTGAAACTGACTACGAGCAGTACTTC